The 3 T cell receptor beta chains below come from one sample, sequenced in a study of metastatic and nonmetastatic thyroid tumors. TCRdb reassembled clones from the PCR reads with MiXCR. The sample includes about 4,600 clones, roughly 20% of them seen just once. Before thyroid surgery, none of the patients had received any treatment. What was sequenced was adjacent normal tissue. The source is a male donor with papillary thyroid cancer or a benign thyroid nodule (not recorded which). Some clones in this sample may be carry-over from other donors' samples.

In this sample, this clone is large. The chain has TRBV27 and TRBJ2-3; D might be TRBD1 (6 bases). The germline gives CDR1 MNHEY, CDR2 SMNVEV (reference sequence). The CDR3 has 15 amino acids. V dropped 3 bases and J dropped 2 bases, with 12 bases sitting between them. The CDR3 reads CASSFRGQATDTQYF. The CDR3 region has the DNA TGTGCCAGCAGTTTTCGGGGACAAGCCACAGATACGCAGTATTTT.

This clone is categorized as medium-sized. This sample also contains other DNA sequences that code for the same CDR3. This chain connects TRBV29-1 to TRBJ1-2; TRBD1 is a possible D gene (5 bases). Per the germline V gene, CDR1 is SQVTM and CDR2 is ANQGSEA. Trimming removed 0 bases at V and 8 bases at J, with 22 bases between. The CDR3 totals 16 residues. CDR3 sequence: CSVEDLHSGAASGYTF. CDR3 coding DNA: TGCAGCGTTGAAGATCTTCATAGCGGGGCAGCGTCCGGCTACACCTTC. Variable domain in full (rest from reference TRBV29-1 and TRBJ1-2): SAVISQKPSRDICQRGTSLTIQCQVDSQVTMMFWYRQQPGQSLTLIATANQGSEATYESGFVIDKFPISRPNLTFSTLTVSNMSPEDSSIYLCSVEDLHSGAASGYTFGSGTRLTVV.

This clone appeared a few times. The chain joins TRBV19 to TRBJ1-2; D might be TRBD1 (6 bases). This CDR3 has 14 amino acids. Trimming left V 3 bases short and J 7 bases short, with 15 bases between. Germline lookup yields CDR1 LNHDA and CDR2 SQIVND (reference sequence). CDR3 sequence (DNA): TGTGCCAGTAGTATTGCTGACAGGAGCTCTGGCTACACCTTC. As protein: CASSIADRSSGYTF.